Listed below are T cell receptor beta chains from one sample, sequenced in a study of T cells after yellow fever vaccination. From the 5' RACE reads, TCRdb called clonotypes with MiXCR, one entry per CDR3 protein. The sample holds roughly 140,000 distinct CDR3 sequences, 7.7% seen once. The sample consisted of CD4+ T cells sorted from PBMCs, taken 5 days after the yellow fever booster vaccination. These receptor sequences come from a man aged 25 to 40 who received the YFV17D yellow fever vaccine. Both conserved end residues are part of each CDR3. The D gene is left open where the match is weak. Size is omitted from some rows. Given values are once, few, many or a class for expanded clones.

j_gene	v_gene	abundance	d_gene	CDR3nt	CDR3aa
TRBJ1-6	TRBV6-1	many	-	TGTGCCAGCCATTCCAGCTCCTATAATTCACCCCTCCACTTT	CASHSSSYNSPLHF
TRBJ2-2	TRBV11-2	many	-	TGTGCCAGCAGCTCACTGATCGGGCCCGACACCGGGGAGCTGTTTTTT	CASSSLIGPDTGELFF
TRBJ2-1	TRBV7-2	many	-	TGTGCCAGCAGCTCCTGGAACAATGAGCAGTTCTTC	CASSSWNNEQFF
TRBJ2-1	TRBV5-1	-	-	TGCGCCAGCAGCTTGGAGGATAGCTCCTACAATGAGCAGTTCTTC	CASSLEDSSYNEQFF
TRBJ2-7	TRBV2	-	TRBD1	TGTGCCAGCATCGAGACAGGGCTAGCCTACGAGCAGTACTTC	CASIETGLAYEQYF
TRBJ2-3	TRBV7-2	many	-	TGTGCCAGCAGCTTAGGTAGCCGCACAGATACGCAGTATTTT	CASSLGSRTDTQYF
TRBJ1-2	TRBV4-3	few	TRBD1	TGCGCCAGCAGCGAAAACCTCGGACAGGGGGCCTATGGCTACACCTTC	CASSENLGQGAYGYTF
TRBJ1-1	TRBV5-1	many	-	TGCGCCAGCAGCAACCTGGGTCAGCGGGGCACTGAAGCTTTCTTT	CASSNLGQRGTEAFF
TRBJ2-7	TRBV5-1	many	TRBD2	TGCGCCAGCAGCCCCCAAGTTGCGGGAGCAAACGAGCAGTACTTC	CASSPQVAGANEQYF
TRBJ2-1	TRBV5-1	many	TRBD2	TGCGCCAGCAGCTTGGGTAGCGGGGGGATGTCCTACAATGAGCAGTTCTTC	CASSLGSGGMSYNEQFF
TRBJ2-2	TRBV2	many	-	TGTGCCAGCAGTTTAAACGGGATCCGAGCCGGGGAGCTGTTTTTT	CASSLNGIRAGELFF
TRBJ1-5	TRBV20-1	many	-	TGCAGTGCCGGGGTCCAGCCCCAGCATTTT	CSAGVQPQHF
TRBJ2-5	TRBV10-3	many	-	TGTGCCATCAGCCAGCGGGACCAAGAGACCCAGTACTTC	CAISQRDQETQYF
TRBJ2-7	TRBV20-1	-	TRBD1	TGCAGTGCTAAGGAGACAGGGCCGGCCTACGAGCAGTACTTC	CSAKETGPAYEQYF
TRBJ1-3	TRBV18	many	-	TGTGCCAGCTCACCACCTGAGGTTCTCTCTGGAAACACCATATATTTT	CASSPPEVLSGNTIYF
TRBJ2-6	TRBV5-5	many	-	TGTGCCAGCAGCTTGGCCGGAAGCTTCTCTGGGGCCAACGTCCTGACTTTC	CASSLAGSFSGANVLTF
TRBJ2-4	TRBV7-2	many	-	TGTGCCAGCAGCTTACCGGGGTTGCCCAAAAACATTCAGTACTTC	CASSLPGLPKNIQYF
TRBJ2-7	TRBV11-2	many	-	TGTGCCAGCAGCTTAGAGAGAGGGGGAGGAATCCCCTACGAGCAGTACTTC	CASSLERGGGIPYEQYF
TRBJ2-7	TRBV12-3/TRBV12-4	many	TRBD2	TGTGCCAGCAGTTTGTCTAGCGGGAGTGCCGAGCAGTACTTC	CASSLSSGSAEQYF
TRBJ2-5	TRBV20-1	few	-	TGCAGTGCTAGAGACGGACCCAGAGGGCTGGGAGAGACCCAGTACTTC	CSARDGPRGLGETQYF
TRBJ2-3	TRBV30	-	TRBD2	TGTGCCTGGTCCAAAAGGACTAGCGGAGGCACAGATACGCAGTATTTT	CAWSKRTSGGTDTQYF
TRBJ2-3	TRBV9	many	-	TGTGCCAGCAGCATTATGGGGACGAACACAGATACGCAGTATTTT	CASSIMGTNTDTQYF
TRBJ1-3	TRBV25-1	-	-	TGTGCCAGCAGTTCCCCGGGGGTCAGCTCTGGAAACACCATATATTTT	CASSSPGVSSGNTIYF
TRBJ1-1	TRBV28	many	-	TGTGCCAGCGCCACCCTAACTATGAACACTGAAGCTTTCTTT	CASATLTMNTEAFF
TRBJ2-1	TRBV12-3/TRBV12-4	many	-	TGTGCCAGCAGTCGGGGCGGCGGTAGCAATGAGCAGTTCTTC	CASSRGGGSNEQFF
TRBJ2-7	TRBV20-1	many	TRBD2	TGCAGTGCCGCTAGCGGGAGGGAATTCGAGCAGTACTTC	CSAASGREFEQYF
TRBJ2-1	TRBV5-4	few	TRBD2	TGTGCCAGCAGCCTAGACGGGACTAGCGCAAACAATGAGCAGTTCTTC	CASSLDGTSANNEQFF
TRBJ1-2	TRBV30	many	-	TGTGCCTGGAGAGTCACCGGTAACTATGGCTACACCTTC	CAWRVTGNYGYTF
TRBJ2-3	TRBV7-2	many	-	TGTGCCAGCAGCCGGATCACAGATACGCAGTATTTT	CASSRITDTQYF
TRBJ2-6	TRBV16	many	-	TGTGCCAGCAGCCCCAGAGAGTTGGGCTCTGGGGCCAACGTCCTGACTTTC	CASSPRELGSGANVLTF
TRBJ1-1	TRBV7-8	many	TRBD1	TGTGCCAGCAGCGCCTGGGGACAGCGAAACACTGAAGCTTTCTTT	CASSAWGQRNTEAFF
TRBJ2-1	TRBV5-1	-	-	TGCGCCAGCAGATCGGGGGCCCCCAATGAGCAGTTCTTC	CASRSGAPNEQFF
TRBJ2-5	TRBV6-1	few	TRBD2	TGTGCCAGCAGTGGCGGGAGGCCCCAAGAGACCCAGTACTTC	CASSGGRPQETQYF
TRBJ2-6	TRBV5-1	many	TRBD2	TGCGCCAGCAGCTTGGTACTAGCGGGAAAGACTGGGGCCAACGTCCTGACTTTC	CASSLVLAGKTGANVLTF
TRBJ2-3	TRBV12-3/TRBV12-4	many	-	TGTGCCAGCAGTACGGGACTCAGCACAGATACGCAGTATTTT	CASSTGLSTDTQYF
TRBJ2-7	TRBV4-3	many	TRBD2	TGCGCCAGCAGCCCAGGAATAGTTCTAGCGGGGATCTACGAGCAGTACTTC	CASSPGIVLAGIYEQYF
TRBJ1-2	TRBV27	many	-	TGTGCCAGCGGCTCCTTAGCTAACTATGGCTACACCTTC	CASGSLANYGYTF
TRBJ2-7	TRBV12-3/TRBV12-4	-	-	TGTGCCTGCTGTTTAGCAGGACAGCCCGCGGAGCAGTACTTC	CACCLAGQPAEQYF
TRBJ2-1	TRBV29-1	many	TRBD2	TGCAGCCCTCGAGGACTAGCGGACTCCTACAATGAGCAGTTCTTC	CSPRGLADSYNEQFF
TRBJ2-1	TRBV20-1	many	-	TGCAGTGCTAGTCAGGGCAAGTCCTACAATGAGCAGTTCTTC	CSASQGKSYNEQFF
TRBJ1-1	TRBV12-3/TRBV12-4	many	-	TGTGCCAGCAGTTTATCGACGGGGGCGTGGACTGAAGCTTTCTTT	CASSLSTGAWTEAFF
TRBJ2-7	TRBV25-1	many	TRBD2	TGTGCCAGCAGTCTTTTGACTAGCGGGAGCGAGCAGTACTTC	CASSLLTSGSEQYF
TRBJ1-3	TRBV18	many	-	TGTGCCAGCTCACCGGCGATCTCTGGAAACACCATATATTTT	CASSPAISGNTIYF
TRBJ2-7	TRBV7-2	many	-	TGTGCCAGCAGCTTAGAAGCGGGCTCGGGGTACTTC	CASSLEAGSGYF
TRBJ1-1	TRBV6-5	many	-	TGTGCCAGCACCCTTTCAGTGAACACTGAAGCTTTCTTT	CASTLSVNTEAFF
TRBJ2-2	TRBV7-2	many	-	TGTGCCAGCAGCCTATACGGCCGAAGCACCGGGGAGCTGTTTTTT	CASSLYGRSTGELFF
TRBJ2-7	TRBV30	-	-	TGTGCCTGGAGTACAGGGTACGAGCAGTACTTC	CAWSTGYEQYF
TRBJ2-7	TRBV5-5	-	-	TGTGCCAGCGGATGGGGGAGCTACGAGCAGTACTTC	CASGWGSYEQYF
TRBJ2-5	TRBV6-1	-	TRBD2	TGTGCCAGCAGTGGCCCGACTAGCGGTGAGACCCAGTACTTC	CASSGPTSGETQYF
TRBJ2-7	TRBV5-6	many	TRBD1	TGTGCCAGCAGCTTGGGTAACCGGGACAGGGGAGATTTC	CASSLGNRDRGDF
TRBJ1-6	TRBV11-2	many	-	TGTGCCAGCAGCCCAAGTTCCGATACACCCCTCCACTTT	CASSPSSDTPLHF
TRBJ1-2	TRBV12-3/TRBV12-4	many	TRBD1	TGTGCCAGCAGTCCCCGACAGGGCTATGGCTACACCTTC	CASSPRQGYGYTF
TRBJ2-5	TRBV5-1	-	TRBD1	TGCGCCAGCAGCTGCCGAGGGGGCCTTCAAGAGACCCAGTACTTC	CASSCRGGLQETQYF
TRBJ2-7	TRBV20-1	few	-	TGCAGTGCACCAGCACGAAACAAGGCCTACGAGCAGTACTTC	CSAPARNKAYEQYF
TRBJ2-5	TRBV28	many	-	TGTGCCAGCAGTCGCTTGGTCGGAAACCAAGAGACCCAGTACTTC	CASSRLVGNQETQYF
TRBJ2-3	TRBV5-4	many	-	TGTGCCGCCGGGGAAGGGGATGGCGCAGATACGCAGTATTTT	CAAGEGDGADTQYF
TRBJ2-1	TRBV20-1	few	TRBD2	TGCTGTGCTAGAGTTTCTAGCGGAGGGAGCTCCTACAATGAGCAGTTCTTC	CCARVSSGGSSYNEQFF